This entry lists 3 T cell receptor beta chains sequenced from one sample in a study of human thymus T cells. Assay used: immunoSEQ multiplex PCR; TCRdb lists only in-frame clones, some missing. The sample yields some 130,000 clones, around 94% seen once. Corrective cardiac surgery supplied the resected thymus tissue. Material for sequencing was thymus tissue. Receptors originate from a boy under two years old with a congenital heart defect but otherwise immunologically healthy.

CDR3 residues: CATQAGGQNIQYF. DNA for the CDR3: TGTGCCACCCAGGCAGGAGGGCAAAACATTCAGTACTTC. The chain links TRBV6-1 to TRBJ2-4; D is perhaps TRBD2 (6 bases). Germline V gene sequence: CDR1 MNHNS, CDR2 SASEGT. V was pared by 10 bases and J by 5 bases, with 15 bases between. The CDR3 is made up of 13 amino acids.

This chain connects TRBV19 to TRBJ2-7; 7 nucleotides agree with TRBD2. The germline V gene has CDR1 LNHDA and CDR2 SQIVND (reference sequence). The CDR3 loop spans 17 amino acids. J gave up 2 bases and V 8 bases, and 18 bases lay outside the gene matches. The CDR3, as DNA: TGTGCCAGTCCCTGGGGGGGGTTGCACGGGGAGGCCTACGAGCAGTACTTC. Protein: CASPWGGLHGEAYEQYF.

The rearrangement links TRBV6-5 to TRBJ1-1; no clear D gene. CDR3 size: 12 residues. V was shortened by 5 bases and J by 6 bases, with 10 bases between the two germline ends. The germline V gene encodes CDR1 MNHEY and CDR2 SVGAGI. The chain's CDR3 is CASSPPWAEAFF. The CDR3 nucleotides read TGTGCCAGCAGTCCGCCGTGGGCTGAAGCTTTCTTT.